This T cell receptor beta chain was sequenced for a study of radiation and T cells in renal cell carcinoma. Study as a whole: Nephrectomy followed 15 Gy stereotactic body radiation by 4 weeks. Study conclusions and caveats: Baseline intratumoral clonotype presence is unknown without pretreatment biopsies. In blood, top tumor clones expanded by 2 weeks, shrinking by 4.

Assay: immunoSEQ multiplex PCR; the TCRdb copy retains only in-frame clones and omits some. There are around 160,000 clones in the sample; roughly nine tenths occur only once, and around 4% lies in the top ten. Time point defined: baseline pretreatment blood. Sample treatment: 15 Gy SBRT to primary tumor, nephrectomy 4 weeks later. To note about this clone: Its specificity is not known.

Germline trimming cut 3 bases from V and 1 base from J; bases unmatched to any gene: 4. The germline V gene encodes CDR1 KGHSH and CDR2 LQKENI. This CDR3 contains 16 residues. The receptor's source is a woman aged 65 to 85 with renal cell carcinoma. This chain joins TRBV18 and TRBJ2-2; 8 bases match TRBD2. Material: blood, obtained from a patient whose treatment included radiotherapy and nephrectomy. This chain's CDR3 is CASSPASGGNTGELFF. Here the CDR3 DNA reads TGTGCCAGCTCACCGGCAAGCGGGGGGAACACCGGGGAGCTGTTTTTT.